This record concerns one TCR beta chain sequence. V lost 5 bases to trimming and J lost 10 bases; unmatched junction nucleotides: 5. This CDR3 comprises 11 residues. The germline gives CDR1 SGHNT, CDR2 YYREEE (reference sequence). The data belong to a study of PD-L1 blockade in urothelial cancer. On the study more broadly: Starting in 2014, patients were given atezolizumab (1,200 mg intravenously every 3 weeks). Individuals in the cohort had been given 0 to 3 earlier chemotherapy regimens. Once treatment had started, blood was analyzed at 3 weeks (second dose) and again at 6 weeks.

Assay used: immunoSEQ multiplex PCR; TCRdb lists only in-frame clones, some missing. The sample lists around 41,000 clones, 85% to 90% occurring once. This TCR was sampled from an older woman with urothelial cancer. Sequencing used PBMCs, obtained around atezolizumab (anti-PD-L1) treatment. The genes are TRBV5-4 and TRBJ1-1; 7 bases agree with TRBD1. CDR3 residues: CASRYGTAAFF. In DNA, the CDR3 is TGTGCCAGCAGATACGGGACAGCAGCTTTCTTT. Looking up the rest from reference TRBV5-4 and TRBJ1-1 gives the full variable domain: ETGVTQSPTHLIKTRGQQVTLRCSSQSGHNTVSWYQQALGQGPQFIFQYYREEENGRGNFPPRFSGLQFPNYSSELNVNALELDDSALYLCASRYGTAAFFGQGTRLTVV.